The following is a TCR beta chain sequence with its context. The data stem from a study of blood T cell repertoires in COVID-19. Study in general: Samples came from the United States, Italy and Spain, spanning acute and convalescent COVID-19.

Original handling: Amplification of reference gene primers was used by the study to estimate nucleated cell counts. Clones were read by immunoSEQ multiplex PCR, and TCRdb kept only the in-frame ones, dropping some. V and J calls and clone size are those listed in that table; D and trimming were worked out from the DNA. Of over 15,000 clones listed, less than 90% were seen once; the top ten hold roughly a quarter. The length of the CDR3 is 15 residues. Germline V gene lookup returns CDR1 GTSNPN and CDR2 SVGIG (reference sequence). V lost 3 bases to trimming and J lost 6 bases; unmatched junction nucleotides: 8.

This chain connects TRBV30 to TRBJ1-1; the match to TRBD1 covers 12 bases. The sample taken for sequencing was peripheral blood. The TCR comes from a man aged 60 to 69 with acute or convalescent COVID-19. The CDR3 sequence is CAWRGPGQGAPEAFF. CDR3 DNA sequence: TGTGCCTGGAGGGGCCCGGGACAGGGGGCCCCTGAAGCTTTCTTT.